The 24 T cell receptor beta chains in this list originate from one sample, sequenced in a study of blood T cell repertoires in COVID-19. The method was immunoSEQ multiplex PCR; TCRdb's version includes in-frame clones alone and lacks a portion of them. The data show about 200,000 clones, more than 75% seen once. The sample comprised PBMCs or T cells enriched from blood (not recorded which). Source of these receptors: a middle-aged man with acute COVID-19.

The rearrangement uses TRBV5-1 and TRBJ2-2; tentatively, D is TRBD2 (6 bases). The V end lost 0 bases, the J end lost 2 bases, and 8 bases lay between the germline ends. The CDR3 is made up of 15 amino acids. Germline V CDR1 and CDR2: SGHRS, YFSETQ. The CDR3 region has the DNA TGCGCCAGCAGCTTGGGACTAGATAACACCGGGGAGCTGTTTTTT. Translated, it gives CASSLGLDNTGELFF.

The rearrangement uses TRBV9 and TRBJ2-3; 8 nucleotides match TRBD1. This CDR3 contains 15 residues. V lost 3 bases, J lost 0 bases, and 3 bases stayed unmatched. Germline V gene lookup returns CDR1 SGDLS and CDR2 YYNGEE. CDR3 in amino acids: CASSGNRGSTDTQYF. Here the CDR3 DNA reads TGTGCCAGCAGCGGGAACAGGGGGAGCACAGATACGCAGTATTTT. The full variable domain, its missing parts supplied by reference TRBV9 and TRBJ2-3, is DSGVTQTPKHLITATGQRVTLRCSPRSGDLSVYWYQQSLDQGLQFLIQYYNGEERAKGNILERFSAQQFPDLHSELNLSSLELGDSALYFCASSGNRGSTDTQYFGPGTRLTVL.

The chain combines TRBV5-1 with TRBJ2-7, with a weak D call TRBD2 (6 bases). Germline V CDR1 and CDR2: SGHRS, YFSETQ. V was clipped by 4 bases and J by 0 bases, with 8 bases between them. The CDR3 has 13 residues. The CDR3 spells CASSGGYSYEQYF. The CDR3 DNA is TGCGCCAGCAGCGGAGGGTACTCCTACGAGCAGTACTTC.

In its sample, this clone was seen a few times. The chain combines TRBV4-3 with TRBJ1-2, with D tentatively TRBD1 (6 bases). The CDR3 contains 15 residues. The germline V and J ends were trimmed by 0 bases and 4 bases, with 12 bases remaining between them. The germline gives CDR1 LGHNA, CDR2 YSLEER. The CDR3 bases are TGCGCCAGCAGCCAAGAGGGGGGGCGAGGCTATGGCTACACCTTC. It translates to CASSQEGGRGYGYTF.

This clone was found a few times. The chain employs TRBV6-2 or TRBV6-3 and TRBJ2-7; 8 nucleotides agree with TRBD1. This CDR3 has 16 amino acids. V shed 0 bases, J shed 3 bases, and the junction held 7 bases outside the gene matches. The germline CDR1 and CDR2 sequences are MNHEY and SVGEGT. The CDR3 reads CASSYSMAGGGYEQYF. CDR3 sequence (DNA): TGTGCCAGCAGTTACTCGATGGCAGGGGGCGGCTACGAGCAGTACTTC.

This rearrangement joins TRBV28 to TRBJ1-1, with TRBD1 matching over 8 bases. The CDR3 has 11 amino acids. Germline loops: CDR1 MDHEN, CDR2 SYDVKM. The V segment lost 8 bases and the J segment 10 bases; nucleotides outside the gene matches: 6. The CDR3 DNA reads TGTGCCAGCGGGGACAGGTGGGGAGCTTTCTTT. Translation: CASGDRWGAFF.

The chain employs TRBV28 and TRBJ2-2; D may be TRBD1 (6 bases). V gave up 1 base and J gave up 3 bases, with 12 bases separating them. The CDR3 has 16 amino acids. CDR1 and CDR2 (germline): MDHEN, SYDVKM. The CDR3 bases are TGTGCCAGCAGTTTATTACAGGGTCGTTACACCGGGGAGCTGTTTTTT. Its translation is CASSLLQGRYTGELFF.

The chain has TRBV15 and TRBJ2-7, with a weak D call TRBD2 (6 bases). CDR3 length equals 14 residues. The germline V and J ends were trimmed by 3 bases and 5 bases, with 14 bases remaining between them. From germline, CDR1 is LNHNV and CDR2 YYDKDF (reference sequence). CDR3 protein: CATSRRDWSHEQYF. DNA of the CDR3: TGTGCCACCAGCAGGCGGGACTGGTCACACGAGCAGTACTTC.

The rearrangement uses TRBV20-1 and TRBJ2-1, with 12 bases matching TRBD2. Germline V gene sequence: CDR1 DFQATT, CDR2 SNEGSKA (reference sequence). Trimming cost V 8 bases and J 7 bases; bases outside gene matches: 15. CDR3 size: 16 residues. The CDR3 spells CSSSARGTSGSNEQFF. Written as DNA, the CDR3 is TGCAGTTCGAGTGCGCGGGGGACTAGCGGGTCAAATGAGCAGTTCTTC.

The V gene is TRBV12-5, the J gene TRBJ1-6; 7 bases are a match to TRBD1. Unmatched junction bases numbered 9, after V lost 5 bases and J lost 11 bases. The CDR3 totals 14 residues. Germline V gene data show CDR1 as LGHNT and CDR2 as FRNRAP. The CDR3 DNA sequence: TGTGCTAGTGGTACCCCCAGGGGGGATCCACCCCTCCACTTT. This sequence encodes CASGTPRGDPPLHF.

The chain recombines TRBV2 with TRBJ1-6; 7 bases align to TRBD1. There are 14 residues in the CDR3. J gave up 4 bases and V 8 bases, and 5 bases lay outside the gene matches. Germline lookup yields CDR1 SNHLY and CDR2 FYNNEI. CDR3 residues: CASGTALYNSPLHF. The CDR3, as DNA: TGTGCCAGCGGGACAGCGTTGTATAATTCACCCCTCCACTTT.

The rearrangement joins TRBV27 to TRBJ2-7; 11 nucleotides match TRBD2. Germline V gives CDR1 MNHEY, CDR2 SMNVEV (reference sequence). This CDR3 region has 18 residues. V dropped 5 bases and J dropped 3; count of bases not matched to a gene: 15. CDR3 DNA sequence: TGTGCCAGCAGTCCCCGGACTAGCGGGCGACCCATTGTCTACGAGCAGTACTTC. Amino acids: CASSPRTSGRPIVYEQYF.

The V gene is TRBV4-2, the J gene TRBJ1-2; weak D call: TRBD1 (6 bases). Per germline, CDR1 LGHNA and CDR2 YNFKEQ. V lost 6 bases and J lost 5, with 16 bases in between. The CDR3 consists of 14 residues. CDR3 in amino acids: CASRPRDTEYGYTF. Written as DNA, the CDR3 is TGTGCCAGCAGACCCCGGGACACTGAGTATGGCTACACCTTC.

This rearrangement joins TRBV6-5 to TRBJ2-5, with a weak D call TRBD2 (6 bases). The ends were cut back, 8 bases at V and 5 bases at J, with 18 bases in the middle. Germline assignment: CDR1 MNHEY and CDR2 SVGAGI. The CDR3 runs 14 residues. Here the CDR3 reads CASRGALATETQYF. The CDR3, as DNA: TGTGCCAGCCGCGGTGCGCTAGCGACGGAGACCCAGTACTTC.

V usage is TRBV9 and J usage is TRBJ2-7, with a weak D call TRBD2 (5 bases). From germline, CDR1 is SGDLS and CDR2 YYNGEE. V lost 0 bases and J lost 2, with 12 bases in between. The CDR3 spans 15 residues. The DNA for the CDR3 is TGTGCCAGCAGCGTAGCTCCGGGATCAACCTACGAGCAGTACTTC. This translates into CASSVAPGSTYEQYF.

Worth noting for this clone: The junction and the germline gene differ at one end; a read error may be behind it. The chain carries TRBV19 and TRBJ1-4; 8 bases are shared with TRBD1. Per the germline V gene, CDR1 is LNHDA and CDR2 is SQIVND (reference sequence). The CDR3 extends over 14 amino acids. In DNA form, the CDR3 reads TGTGCCAGTAGTATATTACCCACGACAGGGGAACCTTCTTTT. Amino acid sequence: CASSILPTTGEPSF.

This chain links TRBV4-2 with TRBJ2-1; 7 bases agree with TRBD2. The CDR3 is made up of 13 amino acids. The germline V gene has CDR1 LGHNA and CDR2 YNFKEQ. After removal of 8 bases from V and 8 bases from J, the junction contained 9 bases not matched to a gene. The CDR3 region has the DNA TGTGCCAGCTCCTTGGGGGGGAGCGATGAGCAGTTCTTC. Its translation: CASSLGGSDEQFF.

This chain links TRBV6-5 with TRBJ2-7; TRBD2 aligns across 7 bases. Germline CDR1 MNHEY, CDR2 SVGAGI. CDR3 length: 11 amino acids. V lost 8 bases to trimming and J lost 7 bases; unmatched junction nucleotides: 5. CDR3 in DNA: TGTGCCAGCGGAGACGGGGGGGAGCAGTACTTC. It specifies CASGDGGEQYF.

The rearrangement links TRBV29-1 to TRBJ2-7; 13 bases align to TRBD2. Germline V gives CDR1 SQVTM, CDR2 ANQGSEA. With 1 base clipped from V and 6 bases from J, the junction kept 3 bases outside the gene matches. This CDR3 comprises 14 residues. The CDR3 is CSVEVGLAGREQYF. CDR3 coding DNA: TGCAGCGTTGAAGTGGGACTAGCGGGGCGCGAGCAGTACTTC.

The chain links TRBV20-1 to TRBJ2-1, with D maybe TRBD2 (6 bases). Trimming took 4 bases from V and 13 from J, leaving 14 bases between them. Germline V gene lookup returns CDR1 DFQATT and CDR2 SNEGSKA (reference sequence). CDR3 length: 11 amino acids. In DNA form, the CDR3 reads TGCAGTGCTAACGGGCGGGAAGGACAGTTCTTC. It translates to CSANGREGQFF.

This clone was counted a single time. The genes are TRBV7-3 and TRBJ1-3, with 8 nucleotides matching TRBD1. V lost 5 bases to trimming and J lost 0 bases; unmatched junction nucleotides: 12. Germline CDR1 and CDR2: SGHTA and FQGTGA. This CDR3 comprises 18 residues. The DNA of the CDR3 is TGTGCCAGCAGCCCATACCCTTGGGGGACAGGCTCTGGAAACACCATATATTTT. As protein: CASSPYPWGTGSGNTIYF.

J is TRBJ2-1 and V is TRBV4-3; the match to TRBD2 covers 7 bases. Losses at the gene ends were 3 bases for V and 0 bases for J; bases not matched to a gene: 8. Germline loops: CDR1 LGHNA, CDR2 YSLEER. The CDR3 has 17 residues. The CDR3 region is CASSQEPSGYSYNEQFF. DNA of the CDR3: TGCGCCAGCAGCCAGGAGCCTAGCGGATACTCCTACAATGAGCAGTTCTTC.

The chain joins TRBV27 to TRBJ2-7; TRBD2 agrees at 12 bases. The CDR3 length is 18 residues. Unmatched junction bases numbered 14, after V lost 7 bases and J lost 1 base. Germline CDR1 reads MNHEY; CDR2 reads SMNVEV (reference sequence). CDR3 region: CASKSFSEGLAGSYEQYF. In nucleotides, the CDR3 is TGTGCCAGCAAATCTTTTTCAGAGGGACTAGCGGGTTCCTACGAGCAGTACTTC.

V and J are TRBV4-2 and TRBJ1-3; D is unclear. The V end was cut by 0 bases, the J end by 0 bases, with 15 bases between. Looked up from germline, CDR1 is LGHNA and CDR2 is YNFKEQ. The CDR3 loop spans 18 amino acids. The CDR3 spells CASSQDPAGEVSGNTIYF. CDR3 nucleotide sequence: TGTGCCAGCAGCCAAGATCCGGCTGGCGAGGTCTCTGGAAACACCATATATTTT.